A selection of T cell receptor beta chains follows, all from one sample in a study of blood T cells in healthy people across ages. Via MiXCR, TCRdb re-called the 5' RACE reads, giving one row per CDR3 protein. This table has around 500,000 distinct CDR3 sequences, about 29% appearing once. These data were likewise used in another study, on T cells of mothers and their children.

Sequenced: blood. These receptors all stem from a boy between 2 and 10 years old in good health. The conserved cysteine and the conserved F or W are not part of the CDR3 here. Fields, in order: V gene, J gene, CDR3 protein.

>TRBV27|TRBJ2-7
ASSLGESYEQY
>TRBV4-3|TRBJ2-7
ASSQLKGGISYEQY
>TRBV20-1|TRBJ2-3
SARTTGGLSADTQY
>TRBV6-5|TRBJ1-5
ASRRDRGGRQPQH
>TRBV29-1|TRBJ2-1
SVGHRYNEQF
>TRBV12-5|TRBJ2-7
ASADRSYEQY
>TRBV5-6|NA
ASSLVTGSKNIQY
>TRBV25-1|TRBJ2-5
ASSVGTSGEY
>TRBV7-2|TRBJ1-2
ASSLAPGTYGYT
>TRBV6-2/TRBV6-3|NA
ASNPSGVFEQF
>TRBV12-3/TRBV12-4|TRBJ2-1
ASKIRGNFYNEQF
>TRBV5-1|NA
ASSLARGGVLQETQY
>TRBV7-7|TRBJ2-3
ASSSGTGYTDTQY
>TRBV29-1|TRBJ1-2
SVEETGGTRGYT
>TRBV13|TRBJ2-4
ASSLGLRSPQNIQY
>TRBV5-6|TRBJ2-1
ASSLKGQLAYNEQF
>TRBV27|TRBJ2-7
ASSSPGTGGIYEQY
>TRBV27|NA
ASSLSGGPYYNEQF
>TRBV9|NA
ASSVVRSSSYEQY
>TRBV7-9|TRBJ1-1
ASSSLAPEAF
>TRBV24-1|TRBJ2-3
ATSEGWTQY
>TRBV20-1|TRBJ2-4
SAGIRMSGIQY
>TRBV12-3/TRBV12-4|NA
ASSPRDYQF
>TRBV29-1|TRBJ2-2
SVEVNTGELF
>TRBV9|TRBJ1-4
ASSPSPGGNEKLF
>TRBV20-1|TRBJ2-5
SALGLAGEEETQY
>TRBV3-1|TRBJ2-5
ASSPETASGEETQY
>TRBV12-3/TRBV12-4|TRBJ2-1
ASSFRASQF
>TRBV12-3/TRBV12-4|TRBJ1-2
ASSPSTRPWYGYT
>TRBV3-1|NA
ASSQDSASEQF
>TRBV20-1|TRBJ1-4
SAGDKEGSGGKLF
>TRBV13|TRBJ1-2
ASSPTGGDGDNYGYT
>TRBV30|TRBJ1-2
ALINRAGYT
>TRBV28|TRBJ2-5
VSRLAGGRETQY
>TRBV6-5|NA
ASSYSISYEQY
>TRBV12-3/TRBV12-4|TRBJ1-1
ASSLNPSRGTNTEAF
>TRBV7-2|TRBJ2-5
ASSFFRGGGETQY
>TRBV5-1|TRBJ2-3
ASSLPPVGLAATDTQY
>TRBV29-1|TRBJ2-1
SSRTGGSEQF
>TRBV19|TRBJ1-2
ASKRGRNYGYT
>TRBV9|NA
ASSDPGRAGGPQVYNEQF
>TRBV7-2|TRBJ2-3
ASSTRGFRTDTQY
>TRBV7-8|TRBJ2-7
ASSLVQGRAEQY
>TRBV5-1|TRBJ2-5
ASSLQAQGLEETQY
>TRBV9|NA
ASSVGGTGAYEQY